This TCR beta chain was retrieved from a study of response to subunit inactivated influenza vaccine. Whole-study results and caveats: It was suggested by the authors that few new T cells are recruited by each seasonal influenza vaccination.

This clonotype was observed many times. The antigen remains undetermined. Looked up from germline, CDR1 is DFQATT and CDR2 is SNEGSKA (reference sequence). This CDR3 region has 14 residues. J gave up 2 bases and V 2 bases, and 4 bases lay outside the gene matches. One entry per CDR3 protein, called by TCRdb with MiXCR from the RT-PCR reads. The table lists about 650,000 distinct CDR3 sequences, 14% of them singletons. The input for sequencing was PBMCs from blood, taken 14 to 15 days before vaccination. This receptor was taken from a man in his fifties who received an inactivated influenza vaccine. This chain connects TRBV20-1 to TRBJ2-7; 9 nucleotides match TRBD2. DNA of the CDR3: TGCAGTGCTAGAAAGCGCGGGGGGGCCTACGAGCAGTACTTC. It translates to CSARKRGGAYEQYF.